Included here is one T cell receptor (beta chain) sequence, with context. Its antigen remains unidentified. No clone much larger than this one lies a single base away; base qualities are absent. This sample was taken from a study of T cell responses to AZD1222 COVID-19 vaccine (TCRdb year 2021). About the study as a whole: TCR sequencing covered more than 230 trial participants: roughly 200 given two doses of AZD1222 and 26 given two doses of MenACWY control vaccine. Enrollment into the trials was organized by age into subgroups of 18-55, 56-69 and 70-plus years, and those subgroups contained roughly 150, 30 and 60 TCR-sequenced participants, respectively. Broader findings and caveats from the paper: Most participants were white British and females outnumbered males, and the authors suggested that clonal diversity may have been underestimated. In the small 56-69-year group, the increase in depth fell short of significance, most likely because of low power. Only five to seven AZD1222 recipients were SARS-CoV-2 seropositive at baseline, limiting conclusions about previously exposed vaccinees. Reportedly, almost half of the unique spike-specific TCRs recognized epitopes lying outside the regions that are mutated in the B.1.351 and B.1.1.7 variants. The whole spike protein was spanned by vaccine-associated CD4 TCRs, and dominant responses were seen in regions 160-218 and 743-854. A significant rise in spike-specific TCR breadth and depth was observed after two AZD1222 doses relative to day 0 and relative to MenACWY recipients. No day 14 peak-response samples were available, so repertoires were characterized only after the peak T cell response.

The CDR3 regions of human TCRbeta chains were analyzed by immunosequencing. From the authors' description of their analysis: Repertoire TCRs were checked for matches against a reference library of SARS-CoV-2-specific TCRs that had been generated using the MIRA antigen-specificity platform. Breadth was defined as the fraction of unique TCRs that were SARS-CoV-2-associated. Depth was defined as the fraction of total T cells that were SARS-CoV-2-associated. Using the MIRA data, every spike-specific TCR was mapped to the spike region that the TCR reacted to and assigned to either a CD4 or a CD8 class. Log10-transformed breadth and depth values were compared by one-way ANOVA with Sidak's multiple comparisons tests. This immuneACCESS table, as held by TCRdb, lists in-frame sequences with V and J called but not all clones. Of the missing ones, under half trace to an unresolved V gene in checked studies; the others have no known cause. For V, J and clone size, that table is used; D and trimming come from the DNA. The sample table contains about 140,000 clones; only one count was recorded for over 85% of them. The biggest ten clones account for approximately 0.9% of the sample.

Per the publication, the time point label means: baseline before first vaccination. This sample's treatment or condition label indicates: meningococcal conjugate vaccine given as trial control. Samples from vaccinated people were obtained from the UK trials COV001 and COV002, which included a single-blind randomized controlled phase 2/3 trial of AZD1222 (ChAdOx1 nCoV-19) in healthy adults. For TCRbeta chain sequencing, PBMC samples from trial participants were taken at day 0 and at day 28 after the second dose. V sheds 3 bases and J sheds 8 bases, leaving 13 bases between their ends. Based on the germline V gene, the CDR1 and CDR2 sequences are MGHRA and YSYEKL. Inclusive of the bounding cysteine and phenylalanine, the CDR3 is 14 residues long. Kept here is only the CDR3 DNA, which spans 42 bases and is read in frame from base 1.

The chain is assembled from TRBV4-1 and TRBJ1-4, with no D gene named confidently. This TCR was recovered from an adult in good health. The source was peripheral blood, collected on day 0 of MenACWY control vaccination. The sequence in DNA is TGCGCCAGCAGCCATATGGTTGGAGGGGAAAAACTGTTTTTT. The resulting protein is CASSHMVGGEKLFF.